The clone carrying this T cell receptor beta chain was counted a single time. Its antigen is unknown. TCRdb's copy holds only in-frame clones and misses some; the assay was immunoSEQ multiplex PCR. The repertoire holds about 1.1 million clones, with approximately 80% as singletons. These data are taken from a study of shared clonotypes between healthy human individuals. Whole-study results and caveats: On the whole, naive subsets had larger estimated richness than memory subsets had.

From germline, CDR1 is SGHDT and CDR2 YYEEEE. The CDR3 is made up of 19 amino acids. The V gene lost 3 bases and the J gene lost 1 base, with 25 bases spanning the gap. The V gene is TRBV5-6, the J gene TRBJ2-5; D might be TRBD1 or TRBD2, each matching 6 bases. The sequencing input was memory CD4+ T cells from PBMCs. Subset here: CD45RA-negative fraction. This sequence was found in a young man in good health. Some clones in this sample may be carry-over from other donors' samples. This CDR3 is CASSSPFGRTAQLQETQYF. The CDR3 DNA reads TGTGCCAGCAGCTCCCCCTTTGGGAGGACAGCACAGCTCCAAGAGACCCAGTACTTC. Based on the CDR3 plus reference TRBV5-6 and TRBJ2-5, the full variable domain is DAGVTQSPTHLIKTRGQQVTLRCSPKSGHDTVSWYQQALGQGPQFIFQYYEEEERQRGNFPDRFSGHQFPNYSSELNVNALLLGDSALYLCASSSPFGRTAQLQETQYFGPGTRLLVL.